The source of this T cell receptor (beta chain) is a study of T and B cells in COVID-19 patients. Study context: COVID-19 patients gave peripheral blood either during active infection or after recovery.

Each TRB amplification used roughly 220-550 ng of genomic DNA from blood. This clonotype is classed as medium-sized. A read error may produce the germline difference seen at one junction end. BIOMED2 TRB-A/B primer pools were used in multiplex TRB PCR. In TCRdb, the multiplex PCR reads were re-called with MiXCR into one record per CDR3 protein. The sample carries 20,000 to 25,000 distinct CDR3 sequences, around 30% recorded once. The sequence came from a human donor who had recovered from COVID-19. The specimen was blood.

CDR3 in DNA: TGCAGCGCTGAAGTGGGAACGAACACCGGGGAGCTGTTTTTT. This gives the protein CSAEVGTNTGELFF. The V call is TRBV29-1, the J call TRBJ2-2; D is unresolved. Germline V gene lookup returns CDR1 SQVTM and CDR2 ANQGSEA. This CDR3 spans 14 amino acids.